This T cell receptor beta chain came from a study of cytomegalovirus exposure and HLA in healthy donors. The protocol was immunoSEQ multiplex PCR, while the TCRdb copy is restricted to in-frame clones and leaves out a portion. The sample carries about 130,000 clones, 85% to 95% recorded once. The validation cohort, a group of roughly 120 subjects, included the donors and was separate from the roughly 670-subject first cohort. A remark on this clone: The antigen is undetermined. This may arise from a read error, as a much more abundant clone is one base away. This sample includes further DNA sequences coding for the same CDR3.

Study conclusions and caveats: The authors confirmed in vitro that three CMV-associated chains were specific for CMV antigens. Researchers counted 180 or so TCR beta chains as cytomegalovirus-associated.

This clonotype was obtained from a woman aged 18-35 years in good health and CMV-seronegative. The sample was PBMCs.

The CDR3 bases are TGTGCCAGCAGTTACTCGCTTGACAGCTCCTACGAGCAGTACTTC. Protein sequence: CASSYSLDSSYEQYF. The rearrangement uses TRBV6-5 and TRBJ2-7, with D perhaps TRBD1 (5 bases). Trimming took 0 bases from V and 0 from J, leaving 9 bases between them. The germline CDR1 and CDR2 sequences are MNHEY and SVGAGI. The CDR3 length is 15 residues.